A selection of T cell receptor beta chains follows, all from one sample in a study of control samples from healthy donors and cancer patients. Method: immunoSEQ multiplex PCR; TCRdb's copy keeps in-frame clones and lacks some. This table has roughly 90,000 clones, around 90% appearing once. Input material: PBMCs. The receptors were sampled from a woman aged 45-60 years with colorectal cancer. Each CDR3 is given with its conserved first and last residue.

J gene	V gene	CDR3 protein
TRBJ2-2	TRBV6-5	CASNLAGAGELFF
TRBJ1-2	TRBV12-3/TRBV12-4	CASSFRGTYGYTF
TRBJ1-4	TRBV2	CASSAQGATNEKLFF
TRBJ2-6	TRBV7-2	CASSPRTGAVSGANVLTF
TRBJ1-2	TRBV28	CASSLVAGPNYGYTF
TRBJ1-1	TRBV6-6	CASQGTEAFF
TRBJ2-3	TRBV2	CASKQTSGGLIDTQYF
TRBJ1-2	TRBV5-1	CASSLAQGAKYGYTF
TRBJ2-1	TRBV7-2	CASSWAGVEQFF
TRBJ1-3	TRBV11-2	CASSLDHGAKGGSGNTIYF
TRBJ2-5	TRBV30	CAWSVRRTGDQETQYF
TRBJ2-1	TRBV6-5	CASSYRSGDEQFF